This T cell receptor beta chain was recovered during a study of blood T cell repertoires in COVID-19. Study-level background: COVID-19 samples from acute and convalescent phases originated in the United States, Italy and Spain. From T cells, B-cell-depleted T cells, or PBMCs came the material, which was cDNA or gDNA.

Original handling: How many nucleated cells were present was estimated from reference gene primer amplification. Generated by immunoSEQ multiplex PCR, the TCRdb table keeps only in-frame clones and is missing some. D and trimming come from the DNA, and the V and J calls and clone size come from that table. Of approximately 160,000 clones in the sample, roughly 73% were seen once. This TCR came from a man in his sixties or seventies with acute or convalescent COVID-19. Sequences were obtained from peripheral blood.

The CDR3 nucleotides read TGTGCCAGCAGTCCACGGGGGGATGAAAAACTGTTTTTT. This translates into CASSPRGDEKLFF. The chain employs TRBV27 and TRBJ1-4; possibly TRBD1 for D (5 bases). V was clipped by 5 bases and J by 6 bases, with 10 bases between them. CDR1 and CDR2 (germline): MNHEY, SMNVEV (reference sequence). The CDR3 contains 13 residues. Looking up the rest from reference TRBV27 and TRBJ1-4 gives the full variable domain: EAQVTQNPRYLITVTGKKLTVTCSQNMNHEYMSWYRQDPGLGLRQIYYSMNVEVTDKGDVPEGYKVSRKEKRNFPLILESPSPNQTSLYFCASSPRGDEKLFFGSGTQLSVL.